This T cell receptor (beta chain) was sequenced for a study of blood T cell repertoires in COVID-19. The wider study: The United States, Italy and Spain provided the acute and convalescent COVID-19 samples. PBMCs, B-cell-depleted T cells, or T cells provided the cDNA or gDNA that made up the material.

Original analysis: Estimates of nucleated cell counts were drawn from the amplification of reference gene primers. Some clones are missing from TCRdb's copy, which holds only in-frame ones; the method was immunoSEQ multiplex PCR. The DNA was the basis for D and trimming; V, J and clone size are from that table. The data show roughly 120,000 clones, with about 80% seen just once and less than 9% held by the top ten. CDR1 is SGHVS and CDR2 is FNYEAQ in the germline V gene. The V gene lost 1 base and the J gene lost 0 bases, with 13 bases spanning the gap. This CDR3 has 16 residues. The V gene is TRBV7-6, the J gene TRBJ2-7; D call uncertain. The TCR sequence derives from a man in his 70s with active or convalescent COVID-19. The sample taken for sequencing was peripheral blood. CDR3 DNA: TGTGCCAGCAGCTTAGACCACTTAAAAGCCTCCTACGAGCAGTACTTC. Its protein is CASSLDHLKASYEQYF.